This T cell receptor (beta chain) was recorded in a study of T cells in tuberculosis. Thawed, overnight-rested PBMC were stained with GMM-loaded CD1B tetramer, viability dye and anti-CD3, then sorted. The CD1B tetramers carried C32 glucose monomycolate purified from Rhodococcus equi. Chain pairing is unknown; alpha and beta were sequenced separately. Produced via immunoSEQ multiplex PCR; TCRdb's table is partial and in-frame only. The repertoire consists of more than 70,000 clones, with roughly 93% occurring once and the leading ten covering about 1.9%. Broader study findings: Low-affinity CD1B-GMM tetramer-binding T cells may have been missed.

Trimming at V came to 6 bases and at J to 3 bases, leaving 11 bases not matched to a gene. The CDR3 loop spans 18 amino acids. Germline V gives CDR1 MDHEN, CDR2 SYDVKM. The sequence was obtained from an adult woman with latent tuberculosis. Sequences were obtained from CD1b-GMM tetramer-negative cells sorted from PBMCs. V is TRBV28 and J is TRBJ2-3, with 14 bases lining up with TRBD2. CDR3 bases: TGTGCCAGCAGGTCTCCGGGACTAGCGGGGGCACGGACAGATACGCAGTATTTT. Encoded protein: CASRSPGLAGARTDTQYF. Combining the CDR3 with reference TRBV28 and TRBJ2-3 gives the whole variable domain DVKVTQSSRYLVKRTGEKVFLECVQDMDHENMFWYRQDPGLGLRLIYFSYDVKMKEKGDIPEGYSVSREKKERFSLILESASTNQTSMYLCASRSPGLAGARTDTQYFGPGTRLTVL.